One and the same sample provided the 30 T cell receptor beta chains below, sequenced in a study of shared clonotypes between healthy human individuals. CD45RO-negative CD8 cells positively selected for CCR7 made up the naive population, which excluded terminally differentiated effector memory CD45RA+ cells. Libraries were prepared by immunoSEQ multiplex PCR; TCRdb keeps only in-frame clonotypes and omits some of them. The sample includes about 2.2 million clones, roughly 93% of them seen just once. The sample was naive CD8+ T cells from PBMCs. The source of these receptors is a man aged 18 to 30 in good health. Some clones in this sample may be carry-over from other donors' samples.

The chain couples TRBV4-2 to TRBJ2-3; 14 nucleotides line up with TRBD2. Trimming took 1 base from V and 2 from J; bases not matched to a gene: 14. Germline loops: CDR1 LGHNA, CDR2 YNFKEQ. There are 21 residues in the CDR3. The CDR3 sequence: CASSQVGGLAGESGDTDTQYF. The CDR3 DNA follows: TGTGCCAGCAGCCAAGTTGGGGGACTAGCGGGAGAATCTGGGGACACAGATACGCAGTATTTT.

The chain carries TRBV6-5 and TRBJ2-1; 10 positions match TRBD1. This CDR3 is 15 amino acids long. J gave up 4 bases and V 6 bases, and 6 bases lay outside the gene matches. Germline assignment: CDR1 MNHEY and CDR2 SVGAGI. In nucleotides, the CDR3 is TGTGCCAGCAGCCGGGACAGGGGCCAGTACAATGAGCAGTTCTTC. It translates to CASSRDRGQYNEQFF.

The genes are TRBV6-6 and TRBJ2-3; no clear D. CDR1 and CDR2 (germline): MNHNY, SVGAGI (reference sequence). This CDR3 contains 12 residues. V lost 8 bases to trimming and J lost 1 base, with 7 bases between them. CDR3 region: CASFVGTDTQYF. CDR3 nucleotides: TGTGCCAGCTTCGTGGGCACAGATACGCAGTATTTT.

The genes are TRBV4-3 and TRBJ2-2, with 10 positions matching TRBD2. J lost 7 bases, V lost 4 bases, and 6 bases had no gene match. This CDR3 comprises 15 residues. CDR1 and CDR2 (germline): LGHNA, YSLEER. Here the CDR3 DNA reads TGCGCCAGCAGCCTAAGCGGGAGGGCCGACGGGGAGCTGTTTTTT. Its protein product is CASSLSGRADGELFF.

This clone was found once. Other DNA sequences in this sample translate to the same CDR3. This chain connects TRBV9 to TRBJ2-3; D call uncertain. The germline gives CDR1 SGDLS, CDR2 YYNGEE. There are 13 residues in the CDR3. Trimming pared 2 bases from V and 1 base from J, leaving 5 bases between. This CDR3 is CASSVGGTDTQYF. CDR3 coding DNA: TGTGCCAGCAGCGTGGGTGGCACAGATACGCAGTATTTT.

With regard to this clone: Other DNA sequences in this specimen translate into the identical CDR3. The chain is built from TRBV19 and TRBJ2-1; tentatively, D is TRBD2 (7 bases). V was cut by 3 bases and J by 3 bases, with 12 bases left in between. This CDR3 is built from 15 residues. The germline V gene encodes CDR1 LNHDA and CDR2 SQIVND (reference sequence). CDR3 bases: TGTGCCAGTAGTATTGCGGGGGCAGGCTACAATGAGCAGTTCTTC. This sequence encodes CASSIAGAGYNEQFF.

The chain has TRBV18 and TRBJ2-7, with TRBD1 matching 12 bases. Unmatched junction bases numbered 2, after V lost 3 bases and J lost 5 bases. The CDR3 length is 14 residues. Germline V gives CDR1 KGHSH, CDR2 LQKENI. CDR3 loop: CASSPRDRGHEQYF. DNA of the CDR3: TGTGCCAGCTCACCCCGGGACAGGGGGCACGAGCAGTACTTC.

The J gene is TRBJ1-5, the V gene TRBV15; D ambiguous. There are 14 residues in the CDR3. V lost 5 bases to trimming and J lost 4 bases, with 12 bases between them. Germline V gene sequence: CDR1 LNHNV, CDR2 YYDKDF (reference sequence). The CDR3 is CATSQQRQNQPQHF. The CDR3 region has the DNA TGTGCCACCAGCCAACAACGTCAAAATCAGCCCCAGCATTTT.

A single count supports this clone. The chain has TRBV11-3 and TRBJ2-1; 8 bases fit TRBD1. This CDR3 has 16 amino acids. Germline-derived CDR1 and CDR2 are SGHNT and YENEEA. J gave up 0 bases and V 3 bases, and 4 bases lay outside the gene matches. CDR3 sequence reads: CASSFRQGSSYNEQFF. The CDR3 DNA sequence: TGTGCCAGCAGCTTCAGACAGGGGAGCTCCTACAATGAGCAGTTCTTC.

The CDR3 coding sequence is TGTGCCAGCAGTAGCTACCGACAGGGGGCTGATGAAAAACTGTTTTTT. Protein: CASSSYRQGADEKLFF. V is TRBV28 and J is TRBJ1-4; 10 positions agree with TRBD1. The CDR3 sequence is 16 residues long. Germline V gene sequence: CDR1 MDHEN, CDR2 SYDVKM. J was trimmed by 6 bases and V by 5 bases; bases with no gene match: 9.

The V call is TRBV27, the J call TRBJ2-6; TRBD1 agrees at 7 bases. V gave up 4 bases and J gave up 1 base; unmatched junction bases: 7. There are 17 residues in the CDR3. Germline V gene sequence: CDR1 MNHEY, CDR2 SMNVEV (reference sequence). CDR3 region: CASSSTGLRSGANVLTF. The CDR3 coding sequence is TGTGCCAGCAGTTCGACAGGGTTAAGGTCTGGGGCCAACGTCCTGACTTTC.

J is TRBJ2-2 and V is TRBV6-5, with D possibly being TRBD1 (5 bases). The CDR3 totals 16 residues. CDR1 and CDR2 from the germline V gene are MNHEY and SVGAGI. Trimming took off 2 bases at V and 4 bases at J, with 14 bases between the two ends. The CDR3 nucleotides are TGTGCCAGCAGTTACCTCGACAGCCGTCTCACCGGGGAGCTGTTTTTT. Translation gives CASSYLDSRLTGELFF.

The genes are TRBV27 and TRBJ2-7; D ambiguous. CDR3 length: 14 amino acids. The V end lost 6 bases, the J end lost 7 bases, and 19 bases lay between the germline ends. In germline, CDR1 is MNHEY, CDR2 SMNVEV (reference sequence). The CDR3 loop is CASRIGHLTSEQYF. The CDR3 bases are TGTGCCAGCAGGATAGGGCACCTAACTTCGGAGCAGTACTTC.

This chain uses TRBV28 with TRBJ2-1; tentatively, D is TRBD1 (5 bases). Germline V lookup: CDR1 MDHEN, CDR2 SYDVKM. V was cut by 2 bases and J by 9 bases, with 14 bases left in between. This CDR3 spans 14 amino acids. The CDR3 loop reads CASSLPRRGSEQFF. Written as DNA, the CDR3 is TGTGCCAGCAGTTTACCCAGAAGGGGAAGTGAGCAGTTCTTC. Filled out from reference TRBV28 and TRBJ2-1, the complete variable domain reads DVKVTQSSRYLVKRTGEKVFLECVQDMDHENMFWYRQDPGLGLRLIYFSYDVKMKEKGDIPEGYSVSREKKERFSLILESASTNQTSMYLCASSLPRRGSEQFFGPGTRLTVL.

The chain has TRBV4-1 and TRBJ2-2; D not resolved. Germline values: CDR1 MGHRA, CDR2 YSYEKL. The CDR3 runs 15 residues. The germline V and J ends were trimmed by 3 bases and 3 bases, with 11 bases remaining between them. The CDR3 nucleotides read TGCGCCAGCAGCCAGATTGGGCAGGACACCGGGGAGCTGTTTTTT. Its translation: CASSQIGQDTGELFF.

To note about this clone: This specimen includes other DNA sequences encoding the same CDR3. This sequence joins TRBV25-1 and TRBJ1-1; D unclear. V lost 2 bases to trimming and J lost 1 base, with 2 bases between them. This CDR3 comprises 12 residues. The germline CDR1 and CDR2 sequences are MGHDK and SYGVNS. DNA of the CDR3: TGTGCCAGCAGTGAAGGGAACACTGAAGCTTTCTTT. It encodes CASSEGNTEAFF. Combining the CDR3 with reference TRBV25-1 and TRBJ1-1 gives the whole variable domain EADIYQTPRYLVIGTGKKITLECSQTMGHDKMYWYQQDPGMELHLIHYSYGVNSTEKGDLSSESTVSRIRTEHFPLTLESARPSHTSQYLCASSEGNTEAFFGQGTRLTVV.

The chain employs TRBV7-8 and TRBJ2-1; D ambiguous. The CDR3 sequence is 15 residues long. V lost 2 bases and J 1 base, leaving 9 bases between the germline ends. In germline, CDR1 is SGHVS, CDR2 FQNEAQ. As DNA, the CDR3 is TGTGCCAGCAGCTTACTACTGGGGTCCTACAATGAGCAGTTCTTC. Residues: CASSLLLGSYNEQFF.

The genes are TRBV5-1 and TRBJ1-4; 10 nucleotides line up with TRBD1. CDR1 and CDR2 from the germline V gene are SGHRS and YFSETQ. This CDR3 region has 14 residues. V dropped 3 bases and J dropped 8; count of bases not matched to a gene: 4. The CDR3 region has the DNA TGCGCCAGCAGCTCAGACAGGGGGCAAGAAAAACTGTTTTTT. This gives the protein CASSSDRGQEKLFF.

This clone was seen only once. The gene calls are TRBV5-6 and TRBJ2-7; D uncertain. The germline V and J ends were trimmed by 4 bases and 2 bases, with 16 bases remaining between them. Germline CDR1 is SGHDT and CDR2 is YYEEEE. This CDR3 comprises 15 residues. This chain's CDR3 is CASSPGGRSTYEQYF. The CDR3 DNA follows: TGTGCCAGCAGCCCGGGCGGCAGGTCCACCTACGAGCAGTACTTC.

The chain recombines TRBV4-3 with TRBJ1-1; D gene ambiguous. The V end was cut by 3 bases, the J end by 4 bases, with 15 bases between. Germline values: CDR1 LGHNA, CDR2 YSLEER. The CDR3 loop spans 15 amino acids. CDR3 in amino acids: CASSQDPGTGTEAFF. The CDR3 coding sequence is TGCGCCAGCAGCCAGGACCCGGGTACGGGCACTGAAGCTTTCTTT.

The V gene is TRBV29-1, the J gene TRBJ2-7; D is possibly TRBD1 (5 bases). Trimming left V 6 bases short and J 7 bases short, with 16 bases between. Germline V gene lookup returns CDR1 SQVTM and CDR2 ANQGSEA. This CDR3 has 12 residues. The CDR3 protein is CSVATVLREQYF. In nucleotides, the CDR3 is TGCAGCGTAGCGACAGTGCTGCGGGAGCAGTACTTC.

This chain connects TRBV27 to TRBJ2-7, with 8 bases fitting TRBD1. From germline, CDR1 is MNHEY and CDR2 SMNVEV (reference sequence). This CDR3 is 21 amino acids long. V shed 3 bases and J 3 bases; nucleotides not matched to a gene: 25. In DNA form, the CDR3 reads TGTGCCAGCAGTTTGGTCCACCGGGACAGGTGGACCGGGACTCACTACTACGAGCAGTACTTC. This sequence encodes CASSLVHRDRWTGTHYYEQYF.

V is TRBV6-1 and J is TRBJ2-2; 11 positions agree with TRBD2. The germline V gene encodes CDR1 MNHNS and CDR2 SASEGT. This CDR3 spans 15 amino acids. Losses at the gene ends were 6 bases for V and 7 bases for J; bases not matched to a gene: 7. CDR3 in DNA: TGTGCCAGCAGAAGGTACACTAGCGGGAGCGGGGAGCTGTTTTTT. Protein: CASRRYTSGSGELFF.

The chain has TRBV27 and TRBJ1-4; no clear D. Trimming cost V 2 bases and J 8 bases, with 15 bases left between them. CDR3 length: 15 residues. The V gene's germline CDR1 is MNHEY and CDR2 SMNVEV (reference sequence). The CDR3, as DNA: TGTGCCAGCAGTTTACGGTCGGCGGCTGCGGAAAAACTGTTTTTT. Translation gives CASSLRSAAAEKLFF.

The chain has TRBV25-1 and TRBJ2-1; D remains ambiguous. CDR1 and CDR2 from the germline V gene are MGHDK and SYGVNS. V lost 6 bases to trimming and J lost 0 bases, with 9 bases between them. This CDR3 contains 14 residues. The CDR3 is CASSTRTSYNEQFF. The CDR3 bases are TGTGCCAGCAGCACGAGGACCTCCTACAATGAGCAGTTCTTC.

J is TRBJ2-7 and V is TRBV7-2, with D hard to call. The V gene's germline CDR1 is SGHTA and CDR2 FQGNSA. The CDR3 totals 13 residues. V was trimmed by 1 base and J by 4 bases, leaving 8 bases between them. The CDR3, as DNA: TGTGCCAGCAGCTTAGAGACACCTTACGAGCAGTACTTC. It encodes CASSLETPYEQYF.

This sequence joins TRBV11-2 and TRBJ2-2, with 11 nucleotides matching TRBD2. This CDR3 has 17 residues. Germline CDR1 is SGHAT and CDR2 is FQNNGV. The ends lost 3 bases at V and 3 bases at J; junction bases unmatched: 6. The CDR3 DNA sequence: TGTGCCAGCAGCTTCCACCCGGGACTAGCGGACACCGGGGAGCTGTTTTTT. It is translated as CASSFHPGLADTGELFF.

The gene calls are TRBV7-8 and TRBJ2-2; no clear D. This CDR3 contains 11 residues. Germline values: CDR1 SGHVS, CDR2 FQNEAQ. The germline V and J ends were trimmed by 5 bases and 7 bases, with 5 bases remaining between them. CDR3 amino acids: CASSLDGELFF. The CDR3 coding sequence is TGTGCCAGCAGCCTGGACGGGGAGCTGTTTTTT.

The chain employs TRBV28 and TRBJ2-7; 9 bases fit TRBD1. The germline V gene has CDR1 MDHEN and CDR2 SYDVKM. The CDR3 covers 16 residues. Trimming cost V 6 bases and J 1 base; bases outside gene matches: 10. CDR3 nucleotides: TGTGCCAGCAGCCTAGAAGGACAGGGGATTTCCTACGAGCAGTACTTC. It codes for CASSLEGQGISYEQYF.

Concerning this clone itself: Other nucleotide sequences from this sample produce the same CDR3. The gene calls are TRBV5-6 and TRBJ2-1; D remains ambiguous. There are 13 residues in the CDR3. The germline V gene encodes CDR1 SGHDT and CDR2 YYEEEE. The ends were cut back, 1 base at V and 4 bases at J, with 6 bases in the middle. CDR3: CASSLTVYNEQFF. The CDR3 bases are TGTGCCAGCAGCTTGACAGTATACAATGAGCAGTTCTTC.